These T cell receptor beta chains were read from a single sample in a study of T cells in Graves' hyperthyroidism and ophthalmopathy. TCRdb redid the calling of the multiplex PCR reads with MiXCR, one entry per CDR3 protein. The table has about 360,000 distinct CDR3 sequences, approximately 13% seen once. The specimen was blood. These receptors all stem from a woman in her late teens or twenties with Graves' hyperthyroidism. Each CDR3 is given with its conserved first and last residue. The D gene is left open where the match is weak. Clone size is given for some rows only: seen once, a few or many times, or a class if the clone is expanded.

>NA|TRBV28|TRBJ2-7|NA
TGTGCCAGCAGCCCCCCGGTTCGCTACGAGCAGTACTTC
CASSPPVRYEQYF
>TRBD1|TRBV6-1|TRBJ1-5|many
TGTGCCAGCAGCACAGGGGGCGTTCAGCCCCAGCATTTT
CASSTGGVQPQHF
>TRBD1|TRBV28|TRBJ1-2|many
TGTGCCACTATAGCGGACAGGGACGGCTACACCTTC
CATIADRDGYTF
>NA|TRBV28|TRBJ2-4|many
TGTGCCAGCAGTTTGGGGGGTAAAAACATTCAGTACTTC
CASSLGGKNIQYF
>NA|TRBV20-1|TRBJ2-1|NA
TGCAGTGCGAGTACCTACAATGAGCAGTTCTTC
CSASTYNEQFF
>NA|TRBV24-1|TRBJ2-1|many
TGTGCCACCAGTGATCCCGCCAGCCCCTCCTACAATGAGCAGTTCTTC
CATSDPASPSYNEQFF
>NA|TRBV6-2/TRBV6-3|TRBJ1-2|many
TGTGCCAGCAGTCCTTCGGACGGATTAGGAGGCTACACCTTC
CASSPSDGLGGYTF
>TRBD2|TRBV4-2|TRBJ2-2|NA
TGTGCCAGCAGCCAGAGAGCCGGGACTAGCGGGAGAGGTACCGGGGAGCTGTTTTTT
CASSQRAGTSGRGTGELFF
>NA|TRBV28|TRBJ2-5|few
TGTGCCAGCACCGACTCTAGGACCCGGGGATGGTACTTC
CASTDSRTRGWYF
>TRBD2|TRBV7-3|TRBJ2-5|NA
TGTGCCAGCAGCTCGGGACTAGCGGGGGGGCGCCAGTACTTC
CASSSGLAGGRQYF
>TRBD2|TRBV5-1|TRBJ2-1|many
TGCGCCAGCAGCTTCCCTCTAGCGGGAGGGTTTAACGATGAGCAGTTCTTC
CASSFPLAGGFNDEQFF
>TRBD2|TRBV24-1|TRBJ2-5|many
TGTGCCACCAGTGATTTGCAGGCTAGCGGGAGTGGGGGCGTAGAGACCCAGTACTTC
CATSDLQASGSGGVETQYF
>NA|TRBV7-9|TRBJ2-5|many
TGTGCCAGCGGAGTGGAGACCCAGTACTTC
CASGVETQYF